Presented here are 11 T cell receptor beta chains from one specimen sequenced in a study of blood T cells in healthy people across ages. A second about 7 to 11 cycle PCR used barcoded and J-beta primers. TCRdb itself ran the 5' RACE reads through MiXCR, one entry per CDR3 protein. The sample includes 920,000 or so distinct CDR3 sequences, 40% to 45% seen only once; the top ten take 15% to 20%. Sample: blood. The receptor source for this set is a woman aged 55-69 years in good health.

This clonotype was seen more than once but under ten times. This chain links TRBV5-5 with TRBJ2-7, with TRBD2 as a possible D gene (5 bases). This CDR3 has 13 amino acids. CDR1 and CDR2 from the germline V gene are SGHKS and YYEKEE (reference sequence). The V end lost 6 bases, the J end lost 0 bases, and 10 bases lay between the germline ends. In nucleotides, the CDR3 is TGTGCCAGCAACCGGAGGAGCTCCTACGAGCAGTACTTC. Its translation: CASNRRSSYEQYF.

V gene TRBV20-1 combines with J gene TRBJ2-7; 7 bases map to TRBD2. Germline V CDR1 and CDR2: DFQATT, SNEGSKA (reference sequence). After removal of 6 bases from V and 0 bases from J, the junction contained 8 bases not matched to a gene. The CDR3 loop spans 14 amino acids. The CDR3 DNA reads TGCAGTGCACTCCTAGCGGAGAACTCCTACGAGCAGTACTTC. Residues: CSALLAENSYEQYF.

This clonotype occurred a few times. This rearrangement joins TRBV18 to TRBJ2-5; a possible D gene is TRBD2 (6 bases). Germline CDR1 and CDR2: KGHSH and LQKENI. CDR3 length: 12 residues. Deletions cut 6 bases from V and 5 bases from J, with 10 bases between. In nucleotides, the CDR3 is TGTGCCAGCTCGGGACTTGTGGAGACCCAGTACTTC. Amino acid sequence: CASSGLVETQYF.

The chain recombines TRBV2 with TRBJ1-2; 9 bases line up with TRBD1. The germline CDR1 and CDR2 sequences are SNHLY and FYNNEI. This CDR3 has 15 amino acids. The trim removed 4 bases at V and 8 bases at J, leaving 11 bases unmatched. This CDR3 is CASSGGQGRGGGYTF. Written as DNA, the CDR3 is TGTGCCAGCAGTGGAGGACAGGGGCGAGGTGGAGGCTACACCTTC.

J is TRBJ2-7 and V is TRBV19; 10 bases line up with TRBD1. This CDR3 spans 14 amino acids. CDR1 LNHDA and CDR2 SQIVND come from the germline V gene (reference sequence). V shed 3 bases, J shed 3 bases, and the junction held 2 bases outside the gene matches. CDR3 nucleotide sequence: TGTGCCAGTAGTATGGGACAGGGGCTCTACGAGCAGTACTTC. It codes for CASSMGQGLYEQYF.

The count of this clonotype is one. The J gene is TRBJ2-7, the V gene TRBV7-6; possible D gene TRBD2, 6 bases. Trimming stripped 5 bases from V and 5 bases from J, with 16 bases between. Germline CDR1 and CDR2: SGHVS and FNYEAQ. There are 14 residues in the CDR3. CDR3 sequence (DNA): TGTGCCAGCAGCCGCGGAGGGCCGGAGGACGAGCAGTACTTC. Its protein product is CASSRGGPEDEQYF.

This clonotype came up a few times. The chain combines TRBV15 with TRBJ2-5; possible D gene TRBD1, 5 bases. V lost 0 bases and J lost 5, with 16 bases in between. Germline CDR1 LNHNV, CDR2 YYDKDF (reference sequence). The CDR3 is made up of 16 amino acids. CDR3 loop: CATSRDLAGYRETQYF. The CDR3 DNA reads TGTGCCACCAGCAGAGATCTGGCCGGATACAGGGAGACCCAGTACTTC.

This clonotype was counted only a few times. The chain has TRBV5-6 and TRBJ2-5, with D unresolved. CDR3 size: 12 residues. Trimming removed 1 base from V and 7 bases from J, with 8 bases in between. Germline lookup yields CDR1 SGHDT and CDR2 YYEEEE. The CDR3 loop is CASSLSGRTQYF. As DNA, the CDR3 is TGTGCCAGCAGCTTGTCCGGTCGGACCCAGTACTTC.

Only one count was recorded for this clonotype. The rearrangement links TRBV11-2 to TRBJ1-1; D remains unclear. Germline V gives CDR1 SGHAT, CDR2 FQNNGV. V was pared by 5 bases and J by 1 base, with 17 bases between. The CDR3 extends over 16 amino acids. CDR3 coding DNA: TGTGCCAGCAGCCCCCCCGCCTTTCGAGGGAACACTGAAGCTTTCTTT. Residues: CASSPPAFRGNTEAFF.

The rearrangement uses TRBV9 and TRBJ2-2; the D gene is possibly TRBD2 (7 bases). The CDR3 runs to 17 residues. Looked up from germline, CDR1 is SGDLS and CDR2 is YYNGEE. Trimming removed 4 bases from V and 0 bases from J, with 16 bases in between. CDR3 nucleotides: TGTGCCAGCAGCCCACGAGGGGGGGTTTCGAACACCGGGGAGCTGTTTTTT. Its protein is CASSPRGGVSNTGELFF.

The chain couples TRBV6-2 or TRBV6-3 to TRBJ2-5, with TRBD1 identical over 8 bases. Germline V gives CDR1 MNHEY, CDR2 SVGEGT. This CDR3 region has 15 residues. V trimming: 2 bases; J trimming: 1 base; junction bases outside the gene matches: 3. In DNA, the CDR3 is TGTGCCAGCAGTTACCCTACAGGGGGCCAAGAGACCCAGTACTTC. As protein: CASSYPTGGQETQYF.